What follows are 3 T cell receptor beta chains derived from one specimen sequenced in a study of T cells expressing NK-cell markers. Reanalyzing the 5' RACE reads, TCRdb keeps one entry per CDR3 protein, without DNA. This sample's clone table lists some 460,000 distinct CDR3 sequences. Sequencing input: blood T cells: a sorted CD56 or NKG2C T cell subset, CD4+ or CD8+ T cells, or bulk PBMC T cells (not recorded which). The receptors stem from a woman aged 50 to 60 in good health.

This chain connects TRBV9 to TRBJ1-6; there is no DNA to check the TCRdb D call of TRBD1. CDR1 is SGDLS and CDR2 is YYNGEE in the germline V gene. CDR3 length: 16 residues. CDR3 loop: CASSVTHSGANSPLHF.

The chain is built from TRBV20-1 and TRBJ2-1; without DNA, the TCRdb call of TRBD2 cannot be checked. Looked up from germline, CDR1 is DFQATT and CDR2 is SNEGSKA (reference sequence). The CDR3 totals 19 residues. The CDR3 spells CSARRNLAGSSSSYNEQFF.

The V and J genes are TRBV5-1 and TRBJ1-5; TCRdb gives TRBD1 as the D gene, but with no DNA this cannot be confirmed. The CDR3 length is 15 residues. CDR1 and CDR2 (germline): SGHRS, YFSETQ. The CDR3 region is CASSLVPGHHQPQHF.